This TCR beta chain was sequenced during a study of T-cell reconstitution after alpha-beta-depleted transplantation in children. This CDR3 spans 18 amino acids. V shed 6 bases and J shed 2 bases, with 20 bases lying between them. Germline values: CDR1 MNHNS, CDR2 SASEGT. Preparing the TCRbeta library involved the use of unique molecular identifiers. TCRdb re-called the PCR reads with MiXCR, one entry per CDR3 protein. This sample has approximately 500,000 distinct CDR3 sequences, with about 11% found just once. This clonotype was obtained from a child under 10 years old with inherited bone marrow failure, due to receive a stem cell transplant. The V gene is TRBV6-1, the J gene TRBJ2-6; D is possibly TRBD1 (6 bases). This specimen consisted of PBMCs, obtained before TCRalphabeta/CD19-depleted stem cell transplant. The CDR3 is CASSPSSGQYAGANVLTF. The CDR3 DNA reads as TGTGCCAGCAGCCCCAGTTCCGGACAGTACGCTGGGGCCAACGTCCTGACTTTC.